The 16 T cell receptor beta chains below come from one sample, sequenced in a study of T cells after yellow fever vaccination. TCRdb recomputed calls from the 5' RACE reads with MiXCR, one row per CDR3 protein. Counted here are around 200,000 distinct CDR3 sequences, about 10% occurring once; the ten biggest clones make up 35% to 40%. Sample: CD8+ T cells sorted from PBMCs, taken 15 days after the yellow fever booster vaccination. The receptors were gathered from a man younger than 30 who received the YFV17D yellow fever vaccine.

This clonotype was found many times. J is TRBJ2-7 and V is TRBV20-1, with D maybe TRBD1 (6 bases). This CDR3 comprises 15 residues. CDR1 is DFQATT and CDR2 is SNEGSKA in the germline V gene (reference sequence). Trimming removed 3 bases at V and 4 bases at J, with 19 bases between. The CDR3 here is CSARPFTGTEYEQYF. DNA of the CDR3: TGCAGTGCTAGGCCATTCACAGGGACGGAATACGAGCAGTACTTC.

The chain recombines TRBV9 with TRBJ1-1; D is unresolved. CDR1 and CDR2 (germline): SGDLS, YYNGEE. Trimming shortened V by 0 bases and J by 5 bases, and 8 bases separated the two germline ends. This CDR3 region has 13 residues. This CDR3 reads CASSVEFETEAFF. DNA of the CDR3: TGTGCCAGCAGCGTAGAATTCGAGACTGAAGCTTTCTTT. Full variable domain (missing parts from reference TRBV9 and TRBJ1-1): DSGVTQTPKHLITATGQRVTLRCSPRSGDLSVYWYQQSLDQGLQFLIQYYNGEERAKGNILERFSAQQFPDLHSELNLSSLELGDSALYFCASSVEFETEAFFGQGTRLTVV.

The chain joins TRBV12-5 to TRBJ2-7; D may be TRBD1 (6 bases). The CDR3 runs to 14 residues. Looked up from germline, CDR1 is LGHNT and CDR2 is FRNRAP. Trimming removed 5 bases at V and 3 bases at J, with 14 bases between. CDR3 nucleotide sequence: TGTGCTAGTGGTCAGACCGGGACATTCTACGAGCAGTACTTC. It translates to CASGQTGTFYEQYF.

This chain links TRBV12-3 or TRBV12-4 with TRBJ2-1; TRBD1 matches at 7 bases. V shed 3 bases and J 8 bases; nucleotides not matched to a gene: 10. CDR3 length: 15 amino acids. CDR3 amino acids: CASSFLGGSSDEQFF. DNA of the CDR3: TGTGCCAGCAGTTTCTTAGGGGGCAGCTCCGATGAGCAGTTCTTC.

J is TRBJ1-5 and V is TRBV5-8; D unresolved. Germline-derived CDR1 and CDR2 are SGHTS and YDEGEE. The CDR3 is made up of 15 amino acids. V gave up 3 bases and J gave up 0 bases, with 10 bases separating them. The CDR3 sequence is CASSSRENSNQPQHF. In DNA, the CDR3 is TGTGCCAGCAGCTCGAGAGAGAATAGCAATCAGCCCCAGCATTTT.

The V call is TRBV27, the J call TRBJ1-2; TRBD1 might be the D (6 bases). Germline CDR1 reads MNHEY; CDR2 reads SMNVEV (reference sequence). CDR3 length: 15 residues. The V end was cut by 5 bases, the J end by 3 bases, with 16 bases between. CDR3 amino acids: CASSPTGSSDYGYTF. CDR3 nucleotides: TGTGCCAGCAGTCCGACAGGAAGCTCGGACTATGGCTACACCTTC.

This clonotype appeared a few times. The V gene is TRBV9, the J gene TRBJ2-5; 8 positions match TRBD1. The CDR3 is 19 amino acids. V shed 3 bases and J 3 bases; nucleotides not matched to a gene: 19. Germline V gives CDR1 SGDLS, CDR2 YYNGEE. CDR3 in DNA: TGTGCCAGCAGCGGCCGATATGACAGGGGAGGAGGTCGGAAAGAGACCCAGTACTTC. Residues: CASSGRYDRGGGRKETQYF. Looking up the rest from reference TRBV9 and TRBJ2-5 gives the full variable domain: DSGVTQTPKHLITATGQRVTLRCSPRSGDLSVYWYQQSLDQGLQFLIQYYNGEERAKGNILERFSAQQFPDLHSELNLSSLELGDSALYFCASSGRYDRGGGRKETQYFGPGTRLLVL.

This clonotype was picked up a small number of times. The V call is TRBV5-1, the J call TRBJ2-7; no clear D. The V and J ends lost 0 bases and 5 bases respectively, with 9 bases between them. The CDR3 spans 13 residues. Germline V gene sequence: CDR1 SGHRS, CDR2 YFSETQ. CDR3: CASSLVGRDEQYF. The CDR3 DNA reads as TGCGCCAGCAGCTTGGTTGGTCGGGACGAGCAGTACTTC.

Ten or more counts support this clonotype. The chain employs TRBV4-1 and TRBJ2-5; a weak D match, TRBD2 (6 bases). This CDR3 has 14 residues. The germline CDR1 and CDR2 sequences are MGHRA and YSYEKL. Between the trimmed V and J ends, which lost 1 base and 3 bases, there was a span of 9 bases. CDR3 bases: TGCGCCAGCAGCCAAGCTGGGGGGAAAGAGACCCAGTACTTC. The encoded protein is CASSQAGGKETQYF.

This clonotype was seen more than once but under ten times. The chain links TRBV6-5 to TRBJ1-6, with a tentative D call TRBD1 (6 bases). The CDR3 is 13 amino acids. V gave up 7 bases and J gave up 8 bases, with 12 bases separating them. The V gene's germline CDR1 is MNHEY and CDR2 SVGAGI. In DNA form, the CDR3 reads TGTGCCAGCACCGGGACATCTTATTCACCCCTCCACTTT. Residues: CASTGTSYSPLHF.

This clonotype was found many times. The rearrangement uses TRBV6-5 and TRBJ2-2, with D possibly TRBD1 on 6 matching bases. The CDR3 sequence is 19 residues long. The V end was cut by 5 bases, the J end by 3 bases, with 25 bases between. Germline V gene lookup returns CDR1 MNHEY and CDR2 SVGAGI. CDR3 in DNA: TGTGCCAGCAGTCAGTTGTTCCCTCACAGGGTAGGGGACACCGGGGAGCTGTTTTTT. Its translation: CASSQLFPHRVGDTGELFF.

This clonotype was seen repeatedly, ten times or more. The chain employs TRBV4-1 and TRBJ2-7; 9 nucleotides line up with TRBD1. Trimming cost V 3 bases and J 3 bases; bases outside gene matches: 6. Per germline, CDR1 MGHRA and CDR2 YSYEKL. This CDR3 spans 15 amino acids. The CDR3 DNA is TGCGCCAGCAGCCATACATCGGGACAGGGCTACGAGCAGTACTTC. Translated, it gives CASSHTSGQGYEQYF.

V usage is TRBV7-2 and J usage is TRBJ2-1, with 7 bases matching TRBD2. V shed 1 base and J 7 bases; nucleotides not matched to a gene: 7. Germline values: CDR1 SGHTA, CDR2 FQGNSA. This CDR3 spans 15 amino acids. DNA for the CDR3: TGTGCCAGCAGCTTAGTGACGGGGGGTTGGAATGAGCAGTTCTTC. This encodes CASSLVTGGWNEQFF.

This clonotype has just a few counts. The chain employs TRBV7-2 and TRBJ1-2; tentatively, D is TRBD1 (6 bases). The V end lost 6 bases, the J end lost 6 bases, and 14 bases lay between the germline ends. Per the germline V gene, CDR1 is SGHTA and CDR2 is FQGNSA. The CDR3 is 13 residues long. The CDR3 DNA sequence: TGTGCCAGCAGGGAGTCCTGGGGGCATGGCTACACCTTC. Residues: CASRESWGHGYTF.

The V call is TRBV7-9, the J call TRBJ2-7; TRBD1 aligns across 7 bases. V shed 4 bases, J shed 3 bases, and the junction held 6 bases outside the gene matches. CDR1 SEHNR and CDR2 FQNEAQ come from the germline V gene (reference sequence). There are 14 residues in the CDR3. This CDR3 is CASSSGTESYEQYF. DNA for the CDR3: TGTGCCAGCAGCTCCGGGACAGAAAGCTACGAGCAGTACTTC.

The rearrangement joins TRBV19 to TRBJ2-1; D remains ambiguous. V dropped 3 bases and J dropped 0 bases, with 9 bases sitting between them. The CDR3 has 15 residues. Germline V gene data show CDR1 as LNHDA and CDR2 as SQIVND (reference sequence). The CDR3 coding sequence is TGTGCCAGTAGTATCCTGCCAGGCTCCTACAATGAGCAGTTCTTC. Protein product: CASSILPGSYNEQFF.